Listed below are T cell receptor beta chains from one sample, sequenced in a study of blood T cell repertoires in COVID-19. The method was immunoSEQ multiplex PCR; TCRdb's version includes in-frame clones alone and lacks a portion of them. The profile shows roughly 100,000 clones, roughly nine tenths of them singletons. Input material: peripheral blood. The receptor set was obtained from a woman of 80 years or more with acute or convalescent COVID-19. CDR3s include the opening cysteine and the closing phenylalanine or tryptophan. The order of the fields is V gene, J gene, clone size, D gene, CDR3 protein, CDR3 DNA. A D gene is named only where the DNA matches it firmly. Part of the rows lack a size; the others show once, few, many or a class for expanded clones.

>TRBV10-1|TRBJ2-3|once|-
CASIPQVTSTDTQYF
TGCGCCAGCATCCCACAGGTCACAAGCACAGATACGCAGTATTTT
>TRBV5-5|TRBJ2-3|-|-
CASSFGISTDTQYF
TGTGCCAGCAGCTTCGGTATAAGCACAGATACGCAGTATTTT
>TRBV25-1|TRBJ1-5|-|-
CASAVDSNQPQHF
TGTGCCAGCGCAGTCGATAGCAATCAGCCCCAGCATTTT
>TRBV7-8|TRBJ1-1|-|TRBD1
CASSWTGRSTEAFF
TGTGCCAGCAGCTGGACAGGGCGTTCCACTGAAGCTTTCTTT
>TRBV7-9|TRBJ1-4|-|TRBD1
CASSLRQGANEKLFF
TGTGCCAGCAGCCTCCGACAGGGGGCTAATGAAAAACTGTTTTTT
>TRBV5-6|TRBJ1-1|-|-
CASSPLQGGMNTEAFF
TGTGCCAGCAGCCCCCTACAGGGTGGGATGAACACTGAAGCTTTCTTT
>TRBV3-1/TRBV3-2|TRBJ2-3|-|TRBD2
CASSQAALRGDTDTQYF
TGTGCCAGCAGCCAAGCCGCGTTGCGGGGGGACACAGATACGCAGTATTTT
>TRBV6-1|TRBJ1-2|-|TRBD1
CASSVTYPPRQGTNYGYTF
TGTGCCAGCAGTGTGACCTACCCCCCCCGACAGGGGACTAACTATGGCTACACCTTC
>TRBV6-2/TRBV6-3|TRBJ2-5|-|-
CASSYEGSETQYF
TGTGCCAGCAGTTACGAGGGTTCTGAGACCCAGTACTTC
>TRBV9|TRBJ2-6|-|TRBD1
CASSVNRQGLSGANVLTF
TGTGCCAGCAGCGTGAACAGACAGGGTTTGTCTGGGGCCAACGTCCTGACTTTC
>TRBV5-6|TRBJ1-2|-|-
CASSPTNRDGYTF
TGTGCCAGCAGCCCTACCAACCGAGATGGCTACACCTTC
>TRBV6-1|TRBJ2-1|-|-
CASSEARGLIWSSYNEQFF
TGTGCCAGCAGTGAAGCCAGAGGGCTAATCTGGAGTTCCTACAATGAGCAGTTCTTC
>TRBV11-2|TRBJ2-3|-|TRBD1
CASSPRGLNTDTQYF
TGTGCCAGCAGCCCCAGGGGGCTGAACACAGATACGCAGTATTTT
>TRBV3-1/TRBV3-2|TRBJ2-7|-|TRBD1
CASRGGAGQYF
TGTGCCAGCAGAGGGGGCGCCGGGCAGTACTTC
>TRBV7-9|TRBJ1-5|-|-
CASSLETAGNQPQHF
TGTGCCAGCAGCTTAGAGACAGCGGGAAATCAGCCCCAGCATTTT
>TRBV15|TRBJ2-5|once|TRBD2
CATSRHPGLAGGETQYF
TGTGCCACCAGCAGACACCCGGGACTAGCGGGGGGAGAGACCCAGTACTTC
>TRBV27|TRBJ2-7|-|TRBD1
CASSLRTGETYEQYF
TGTGCCAGCAGTTTAAGGACAGGAGAAACCTACGAGCAGTACTTC
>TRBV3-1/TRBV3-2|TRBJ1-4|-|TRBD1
CASSRNRGSNEKLFF
TGTGCCAGCAGCCGCAACAGGGGGTCTAATGAAAAACTGTTTTTT
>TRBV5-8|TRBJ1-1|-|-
CASMTEMNTEAFF
TGTGCCAGCATGACAGAGATGAACACTGAAGCTTTCTTT
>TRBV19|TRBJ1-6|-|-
CASSGQNNSPLHF
TGTGCCAGTAGTGGGCAGAATAATTCACCCCTCCACTTT
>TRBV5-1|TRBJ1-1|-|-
CASQGRENTEAFF
TGCGCCAGCCAGGGGAGGGAGAACACTGAAGCTTTCTTT
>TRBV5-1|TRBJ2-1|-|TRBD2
CASSGSGGGHNEQFF
TGCGCCAGCAGCGGAAGCGGGGGGGGACACAATGAGCAGTTCTTC
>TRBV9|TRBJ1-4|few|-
CASSPRYGRGGEKLFF
TGTGCCAGCAGCCCTAGATATGGCCGAGGAGGTGAAAAACTGTTTTTT
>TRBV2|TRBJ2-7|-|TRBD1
CASSEAGTGGYEQYF
TGTGCCAGCAGTGAAGCTGGGACAGGGGGCTACGAGCAGTACTTC
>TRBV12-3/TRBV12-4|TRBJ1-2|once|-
CASSGPYGYTF
TGTGCCAGCAGTGGGCCCTATGGCTACACCTTC
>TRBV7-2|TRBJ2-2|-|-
CASRSLGQQVGELFF
TGTGCCAGCAGGTCGTTGGGGCAACAAGTAGGGGAGCTGTTTTTT
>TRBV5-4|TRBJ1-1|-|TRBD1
CASSSRTGRGVAEAFF
TGTGCCAGCAGTTCGCGGACAGGGAGGGGAGTGGCTGAAGCTTTCTTT
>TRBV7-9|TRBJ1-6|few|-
CASSLAPEVRPLHF
TGTGCCAGCAGCTTAGCGCCCGAGGTCCGACCCCTCCACTTT
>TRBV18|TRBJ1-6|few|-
CASSPSGANSPLHF
TGTGCCAGCTCACCGTCGGGAGCTAATTCACCCCTCCACTTT
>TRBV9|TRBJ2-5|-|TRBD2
CASSVGTLASGGAMETQYF
TGTGCCAGCAGCGTAGGGACCCTCGCTAGCGGGGGGGCCATGGAGACCCAGTACTTC
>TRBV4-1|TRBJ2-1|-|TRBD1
CASSQGTGQGYNEQFF
TGCGCCAGCAGCCAAGGGACCGGACAGGGTTACAATGAGCAGTTCTTC
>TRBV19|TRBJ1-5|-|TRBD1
CASGDRLYYSNQPQHF
TGTGCCAGCGGGGACAGACTGTATTATAGCAATCAGCCCCAGCATTTT
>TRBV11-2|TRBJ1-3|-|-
CASSLAQLSGIYF
TGTGCCAGCAGCTTAGCACAGCTTAGTGGCATATATTTT
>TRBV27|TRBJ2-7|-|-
CASSLGGAGQYF
TGTGCCAGCAGTTTGGGGGGGGCAGGGCAGTACTTC
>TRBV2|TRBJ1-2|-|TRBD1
CASMPQGGSGYTF
TGTGCCAGCATGCCACAGGGGGGGAGTGGCTACACCTTC
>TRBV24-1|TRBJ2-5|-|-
CATSDPGQRTETQYF
TGTGCCACCAGTGATCCTGGACAGCGCACCGAGACCCAGTACTTC
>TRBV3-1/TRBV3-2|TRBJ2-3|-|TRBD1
CASSQDTGVQTDTQYF
TGTGCCAGCAGCCAAGATACAGGGGTCCAGACAGATACGCAGTATTTT
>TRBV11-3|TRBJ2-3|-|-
CASSLGRGDTDTQYF
TGTGCCAGCAGCTTAGGGCGGGGAGATACAGATACGCAGTATTTT
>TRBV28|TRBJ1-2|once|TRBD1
CASSFRTGRYGYTF
TGTGCCAGCAGTTTCCGGACAGGGCGGTATGGCTACACCTTC
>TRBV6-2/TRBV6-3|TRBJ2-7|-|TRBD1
CASSYSDRVVSEQYF
TGTGCCAGCAGTTACTCGGACAGGGTTGTCTCCGAGCAGTACTTC
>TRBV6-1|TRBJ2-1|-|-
CASIRGFGYNEQFF
TGTGCCAGCATACGAGGGTTTGGCTACAATGAGCAGTTCTTC
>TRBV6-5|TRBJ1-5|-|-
CASSTGIYSNQPQHF
TGTGCCAGCAGTACAGGGATTTATAGCAATCAGCCCCAGCATTTT
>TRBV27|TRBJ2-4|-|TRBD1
CASSLTGGVIQYF
TGTGCCAGCAGTTTAACAGGGGGAGTCATTCAGTACTTC
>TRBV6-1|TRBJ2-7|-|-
CASSEGPRGSYEQYF
TGTGCCAGCAGTGAGGGGCCACGAGGCTCCTACGAGCAGTACTTC
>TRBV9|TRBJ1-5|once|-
CASSVVVDNREFSNQPQHF
TGTGCCAGCAGCGTAGTAGTAGACAACAGGGAATTTAGCAATCAGCCCCAGCATTTT
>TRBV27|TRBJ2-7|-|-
CASSRGTNSYEQYF
TGTGCCAGCAGCCGGGGAACAAACTCCTACGAGCAGTACTTC
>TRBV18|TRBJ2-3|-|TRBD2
CASSSLLAGVADTQYF
TGTGCCAGCTCATCCTTACTAGCGGGGGTTGCAGATACGCAGTATTTT
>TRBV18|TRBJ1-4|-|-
CASSEGFEKLFF
TGTGCCAGCTCAGAGGGTTTCGAAAAACTGTTTTTT
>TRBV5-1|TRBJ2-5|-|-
CASSFGGQETQYF
TGCGCCAGCAGCTTCGGCGGCCAAGAGACCCAGTACTTC
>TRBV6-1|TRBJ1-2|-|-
CASSEVWALDYGYTF
TGTGCCAGCAGTGAAGTATGGGCACTCGACTATGGCTACACCTTC
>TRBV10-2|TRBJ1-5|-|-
CASGRGYLPQHF
TGCGCCAGCGGCCGGGGTTATCTGCCCCAGCATTTT
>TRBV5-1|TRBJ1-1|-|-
CASSLEGSRGEDTEAFF
TGCGCCAGCAGCTTGGAAGGCTCCAGGGGAGAGGACACTGAAGCTTTCTTT
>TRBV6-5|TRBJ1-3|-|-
CASSTEGARGNTIYF
TGTGCCAGCAGCACCGAAGGCGCGAGGGGAAACACCATATATTTT